What follows is one TCR beta chain and its context. Its target is unknown. The sorter processed each CD8+ T cell subset in triplicate at over 250,000 cells apiece. This record belongs to a study of CXCR3-negative and CXCR3-positive naive CD8 T cells. Each TRB cDNA library was prepared by 5' RACE (with UMI labels). TCRdb reprocessed the 5' RACE reads and stores each CDR3 protein as one record, lacking DNA. The sample's table shows over 50,000 distinct CDR3 sequences. Regarding the study as a whole: Memory cells differed in TRBV-TRBJ usage, but naive CXCR3-negative and CXCR3-positive cells had similar usage. Diversity proved comparably high across both naive subsets and much lower in memory CD8+ cells. TRB CDR3 hydrophobicity was greater in CXCR3-positive naive cells than in CXCR3-negative naive cells.

Per germline, CDR1 MNHEY and CDR2 SVGAGI. This CDR3 has 16 amino acids. The clonotype comes from a human donor in good health. Some clones in this sample may be carry-over from other donors' samples. The sequenced sample was naive CXCR3+ CD8+ T cells from blood. The subset here: CD45RO-CCR7+CD27+CD95- naive CD8+ T cells expressing CXCR3 (TNR3+). The chain combines TRBV6-5 with TRBJ2-7; absent DNA, TCRdb's TRBD1 call cannot be checked. The CDR3 sequence is CASSYSDQGFSYEQYF.